Shown below are 3 T cell receptor beta chains from a single sample sequenced in a study of T-cell memory formation after mild COVID-19. A single record per CDR3 protein comes from TCRdb applying MiXCR to the 5' RACE reads. The data contain fewer than 600,000 distinct CDR3 sequences, less than 25% of them singletons. The specimen sequenced was PBMCs or a T cell subset sorted from them (not recorded which). Receptor source: an adult woman who had mild COVID-19 (a few samples of this study predate the infection). Cell type and time point are not known.

As concerns this clonotype: A junction end diverges from the germline sequence, so it may reflect a read error. This chain links TRBV5-5 with TRBJ1-1, with D tentatively TRBD1 (6 bases). CDR1 is SGHKS and CDR2 is YYEKEE in the germline V gene (reference sequence). The CDR3 length is 15 residues. The CDR3 here is CASSLGDNSNAEAFF. CDR3 nucleotide sequence: TGTGCCAGCAGCTTGGGGGACAACTCGAACGCTGAAGCTTTCTTT. Full variable domain (outside the CDR3, taken from reference TRBV5-5 and TRBJ1-1): DAGVTQSPTHLIKTRGQQVTLRCSPISGHKSVSWYQQVLGQGPQFIFQYYEKEERGRGNFPDRFSARQFPNYSSELNVNALLLGDSALYLCASSLGDNSNAEAFFGQGTRLTVV.

This sequence joins TRBV19 and TRBJ2-6, with D possibly matching TRBD1 (6 bases). This CDR3 is 17 amino acids long. Trimming took off 5 bases at V and 2 bases at J, with 16 bases between the two ends. The V gene's germline CDR1 is LNHDA and CDR2 SQIVND (reference sequence). In DNA, the CDR3 is TGTGCCAGTAGTCTCACCGGGACACGGACTGGGGCCAACGTCCTGACTTTC. Encoded protein: CASSLTGTRTGANVLTF.

This clonotype has at least ten counts. This rearrangement joins TRBV7-8 to TRBJ1-5, with D possibly TRBD1 on 6 matching bases. Trimming removed 1 base from V and 4 bases from J, with 8 bases in between. This CDR3 contains 14 residues. The germline CDR1 and CDR2 sequences are SGHVS and FQNEAQ. CDR3 loop: CASSLDTGNQPQHF. In DNA form, the CDR3 reads TGTGCCAGCAGCTTAGACACAGGGAATCAGCCCCAGCATTTT.